This T cell receptor beta chain was captured by sequencing in a study of blood T cell repertoires in COVID-19. Study at large: Italy, Spain and the United States were the sources of the convalescent and acute COVID-19 samples. PBMCs, B-cell-depleted T cells, or T cells were the source of the cDNA or gDNA that made up the material.

Authors' processing steps: Estimated nucleated cell counts came from reference gene primer amplification. Profiled with immunoSEQ multiplex PCR; TCRdb holds only in-frame clones, not every one. V, J and clone size reflect that table, while D and trimming were determined from the DNA. The sample consists of 250,000 or so clones, roughly 82% of them appearing once. This clonotype originated in a man aged 35 to 55 who had recovered from COVID-19. Sequencing used peripheral blood.

The CDR3 nucleotides read TGCAGCGTTGAAGAGGACAGGGACACAGATACGCAGTATTTT. It yields the protein CSVEEDRDTDTQYF. The chain joins TRBV29-1 to TRBJ2-3; 8 bases are a match to TRBD1. The CDR3 sequence is 14 residues long. The ends lost 0 bases at V and 2 bases at J; junction bases unmatched: 1. CDR1 and CDR2 (germline): SQVTM, ANQGSEA.